This T cell receptor (beta chain) originates from a study of a mutant IDH1 vaccine in newly diagnosed glioma. Time point denoted: week 5, during vaccination. Every vaccine dose comprised 300 ug of mutant IDH1 20-mer peptide plus topical imiquimod. Libraries were prepared by immunoSEQ multiplex PCR; TCRdb keeps only in-frame clonotypes and omits some of them. Here the sample spans about 56,000 clones, more than 80% being singletons. Per the germline V gene, CDR1 is SQVTM and CDR2 is ANQGSEA. Deletions cut 1 base from V and 0 bases from J, with 13 bases between. The CDR3 is 15 amino acids. This clone has only one observation. No antigen is known for it.

The sequencing here drew on PBMCs, taken from a glioma patient whose treatment included an IDH1 peptide vaccine. The J gene is TRBJ2-7, the V gene TRBV29-1, with unresolved D. The source is a middle-aged woman with glioma. CDR3: CSVEVADEASYEQYF. CDR3 DNA: TGCAGCGTTGAAGTGGCAGACGAAGCCTCCTACGAGCAGTACTTC.